This T cell receptor (beta chain) stems from a study of T cell repertoires in cytomegalovirus infection (dated by TCRdb to the late 2010s). For the wider study: The HLA type of each donor mattered for the analysis, because public TCR beta signatures pointed to carriage of CMV infection along with the matching HLA type.

This clonotype has a count of ten or more. The target of this receptor is not known. The record has no base qualities; no much larger clone is one base away. The sample was run on an Illumina HiSeq 1500. Clones were called with MiXCR by TCRdb after fastp trimmed the public reads at Q25, and only in-frame beta chains were retained. Rows matching on CDR3 protein sequence are summarized as one entry with the most common DNA and genes. The sample has about 130,000 distinct CDR3 sequences on record, almost 9% of them singletons. Roughly a tenth of the sample lies in the top ten. What the authors observed across the whole study: In both this cohort and an independent cohort of more than 350 donors, the cumulative frequency of public TCR beta family members distinguished carriers of CMV infection plus the relevant HLA type. In the ex vivo response, HLA-C-restricted CMV-specific TCR beta clonotypes were dominant, and in two of eight donors the single most frequent clonotype came from this HLA-C-restricted group.

The sample was PBMCs. The origin of this receptor is a human donor in good health (CMV status not recorded). Some clones in this sample may be carry-over from other donors' samples.

In nucleotide form, the sequence is TGTGCCAGCAGTCCCATACAGGGGGCGAGGATGAACACTGAAGCTTTCTTT. Translated, it gives CASSPIQGARMNTEAFF. The sequence links TRBV6-5 to TRBJ1-1; TRBD1 lines up with 9 middle nucleotides. Per the germline V gene, MNHEY is the CDR1 and SVGAGI is the CDR2. The CDR3 numbers 17 residues from cysteine through phenylalanine. The DNA shown is the 51-base CDR3, in frame from base 1. Germline trimming: 5 bases from V, 0 bases from J; junction bases outside gene matches: 10.